A single sample gave rise to the 7 T cell receptor beta chains below, sequenced in a study of blood T cell repertoires in COVID-19. Clones were read by immunoSEQ multiplex PCR, and TCRdb kept only the in-frame ones, dropping some. The data contain 190,000 or so clones, approximately 80% of them singletons. Sequencing was carried out using peripheral blood. These receptors originate from a human donor with acute or convalescent COVID-19. The donor label of this sample is uncertain.

The chain has TRBV19 and TRBJ2-3; 9 bases agree with TRBD1. J was trimmed by 3 bases and V by 5 bases; bases with no gene match: 6. Germline V gene lookup returns CDR1 LNHDA and CDR2 SQIVND (reference sequence). This CDR3 spans 15 amino acids. The CDR3 loop is CASSSNRGRTDTQYF. CDR3 nucleotides: TGTGCCAGTAGTTCCAACAGGGGGCGTACAGATACGCAGTATTTT. The full variable domain, rest sourced from reference TRBV19 and TRBJ2-3, is DGGITQSPKYLFRKEGQNVTLSCEQNLNHDAMYWYRQDPGQGLRLIYYSQIVNDFQKGDIAEGYSVSREKKESFPLTVTSAQKNPTAFYLCASSSNRGRTDTQYFGPGTRLTVL.

J is TRBJ1-2 and V is TRBV5-4; D ambiguous. V gave up 0 bases and J gave up 4 bases, with 7 bases separating them. The CDR3 is made up of 13 amino acids. Germline assignment: CDR1 SGHNT and CDR2 YYREEE (reference sequence). The CDR3 spells CASSLEYSYGYTF. CDR3 DNA: TGTGCCAGCAGCTTGGAGTACAGCTATGGCTACACCTTC.

The chain uses TRBV10-3 and TRBJ1-2; D may be TRBD1 (6 bases). Germline values: CDR1 ENHRY, CDR2 SYGVKD. This CDR3 has 17 residues. With 3 bases removed from V and 2 bases from J, the gap between germline ends came to 19 bases. Written as DNA, the CDR3 is TGTGCCATCAGTGAATCAGGGGCGCTTCAGCTCAACTATGGCTACACCTTC. Amino acids: CAISESGALQLNYGYTF.

The chain employs TRBV10-3 and TRBJ1-6; a possible D gene is TRBD1 (5 bases). The germline V gene has CDR1 ENHRY and CDR2 SYGVKD. V lost 6 bases, J lost 5 bases, and 17 bases lay in between. This CDR3 is 16 amino acids long. The DNA of the CDR3 is TGTGCCATCAGGGCGGGGAAGGGACCGGATAATTCACCCCTCCACTTT. Its translation: CAIRAGKGPDNSPLHF.

The CDR3 coding sequence is TGTGCCAGCAGCCATACACCTTACAATGAGCAGTTCTTC. Amino acids: CASSHTPYNEQFF. The chain uses TRBV3-1 (or the pseudogene TRBV3-2) and TRBJ2-1; D not certain. Germline CDR1 reads LGHDT; CDR2 reads YNNKEL (reference sequence). Trimming removed 3 bases from V and 4 bases from J, with 7 bases in between. This CDR3 has 13 amino acids.

This clone came up a few times. The chain has TRBV7-9 and TRBJ1-1; TRBD1 might be the D (6 bases). The CDR3 loop spans 13 amino acids. Trimming pared 7 bases from V and 4 bases from J, leaving 13 bases between. The germline V gene has CDR1 SEHNR and CDR2 FQNEAQ (reference sequence). The CDR3 DNA reads TGTGCCAGCATAGGGAGGGGGAGCACTGAAGCTTTCTTT. Translated: CASIGRGSTEAFF.

This chain connects TRBV7-6 to TRBJ2-7; possible D gene TRBD2, 5 bases. The length of the CDR3 is 13 residues. The germline CDR1 and CDR2 sequences are SGHVS and FNYEAQ. Trimming cost V 1 base and J 8 bases, with 12 bases left between them. CDR3 sequence: CASSLGGSDKQYF. For the CDR3, the DNA is TGTGCCAGCAGCTTAGGGGGTAGCGACAAGCAGTACTTC.